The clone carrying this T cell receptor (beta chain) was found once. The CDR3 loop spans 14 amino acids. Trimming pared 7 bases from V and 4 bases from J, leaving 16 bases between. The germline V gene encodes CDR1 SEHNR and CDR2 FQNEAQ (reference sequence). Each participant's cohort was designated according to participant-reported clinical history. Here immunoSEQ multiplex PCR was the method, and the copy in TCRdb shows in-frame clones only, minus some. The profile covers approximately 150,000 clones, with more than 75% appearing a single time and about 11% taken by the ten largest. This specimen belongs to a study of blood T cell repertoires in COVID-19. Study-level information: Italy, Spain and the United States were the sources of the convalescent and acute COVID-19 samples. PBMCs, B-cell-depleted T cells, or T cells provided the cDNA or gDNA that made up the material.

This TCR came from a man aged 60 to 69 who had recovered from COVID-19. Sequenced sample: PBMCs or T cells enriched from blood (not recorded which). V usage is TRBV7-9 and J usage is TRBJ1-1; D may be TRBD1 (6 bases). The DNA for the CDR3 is TGTGCCAGCAAACTTGGGGGCGGGAGCACTGAAGCTTTCTTT. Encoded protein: CASKLGGGSTEAFF.